The 26 T cell receptor beta chains given below trace back to one sample, sequenced in a study of cytomegalovirus exposure and HLA in healthy donors (dated by TCRdb to about 2017). The library was generated by the immunoSEQ multiplex PCR assay. TCRdb obtained this table from immuneACCESS and retained in-frame rearrangements with V and J assigned. These tables miss some clones; where compared with another copy, unresolved V genes account for less than half of the shortfall, and the remainder is unexplained. In all, the sample holds 65,000 to 75,000 clones, and over 90% of those were seen once. Of the sample, roughly 3.2% falls within the top ten clones. The sample consisted of PBMCs. All receptors derive from a woman between 18 and 29 years old in good health and CMV-seropositive.

This clone was recorded only once. This chain joins TRBV28 and TRBJ2-3; 11 positions agree with TRBD2. CDR1 MDHEN and CDR2 SYDVKM come from the germline V gene. CDR3 size: 16 residues. V was pared by 5 bases and J by 2 bases, with 6 bases of the junction left unmatched. This CDR3 is CASSVLAGAYTDTQYF. The CDR3 nucleotides are TGTGCCAGCAGTGTACTAGCGGGAGCTTACACAGATACGCAGTATTTT.

The rearrangement links TRBV15 to TRBJ2-1; possible D gene TRBD1, 6 bases. The CDR3 has 14 amino acids. Germline loops: CDR1 LNHNV, CDR2 YYDKDF (reference sequence). V was pared by 1 base and J by 6 bases, with 10 bases between. As DNA, the CDR3 is TGTGCCACCAGCAGAGGACAGGCCCTCAATGAGCAGTTCTTC. It yields the protein CATSRGQALNEQFF. Full variable domain (rest looked up from reference TRBV15 and TRBJ2-1): DAMVIQNPRYQVTQFGKPVTLSCSQTLNHNVMYWYQQKSSQAPKLLFHYYDKDFNNEADTPDNFQSRRPNTSFCFLDIRSPGLGDTAMYLCATSRGQALNEQFFGPGTRLTVL.

V and J are TRBV2 and TRBJ2-7; 7 nucleotides agree with TRBD1. The CDR3 totals 13 residues. Germline CDR1 SNHLY, CDR2 FYNNEI. Germline trimming cut 3 bases from V and 2 bases from J; bases unmatched to any gene: 1. The CDR3 DNA reads as TGTGCCAGCAGTGAGGGACAGACCTACGAGCAGTACTTC. It translates to CASSEGQTYEQYF.

CDR3 in DNA: TGTGCCAGCAGCCATTCACCAGGGGCCTCGATTTTGCCCTACGAGCAGTACTTC. The encoded protein is CASSHSPGASILPYEQYF. The chain joins TRBV28 to TRBJ2-7; the D gene is possibly TRBD1 (6 bases). This CDR3 spans 18 amino acids. Germline CDR1 is MDHEN and CDR2 is SYDVKM. Deletions cut 6 bases from V and 2 bases from J, with 26 bases between.

This chain links TRBV28 with TRBJ1-5; D gene ambiguous. This CDR3 has 14 residues. V dropped 2 bases and J dropped 5 bases, with 10 bases sitting between them. The germline V gene encodes CDR1 MDHEN and CDR2 SYDVKM. The CDR3: CASSLSLGDQPQHF. The CDR3 DNA sequence: TGTGCCAGCAGTTTAAGCCTGGGCGATCAGCCCCAGCATTTT.

The chain joins TRBV7-2 to TRBJ2-7, with D unclear. The CDR3 totals 14 residues. Per the germline V gene, CDR1 is SGHTA and CDR2 is FQGNSA. V lost 4 bases to trimming and J lost 0 bases, with 10 bases between them. The CDR3 coding sequence is TGTGCCAGCAGCTCTCTAGGAATCTCCTACGAGCAGTACTTC. This codes for CASSSLGISYEQYF.

This chain connects TRBV7-9 to TRBJ1-5, with TRBD1 matching 11 bases. The V and J ends lost 5 bases and 7 bases, in that order; junction bases with no gene match: 4. Germline CDR1 SEHNR, CDR2 FQNEAQ (reference sequence). The CDR3 contains 14 residues. CDR3: CASSRTGGGQPQHF. CDR3 DNA sequence: TGTGCCAGCAGCCGGACAGGGGGCGGACAGCCCCAGCATTTT. Full variable domain (remainder filled in from reference TRBV7-9 and TRBJ1-5): DTGVSQNPRHKITKRGQNVTFRCDPISEHNRLYWYRQTLGQGPEFLTYFQNEAQLEKSRLLSDRFSAERPKGSFSTLEIQRTEQGDSAMYLCASSRTGGGQPQHFGDGTRLSIL.

This chain connects TRBV28 to TRBJ2-2; D possibly corresponds to TRBD1 (5 bases). Per the germline V gene, CDR1 is MDHEN and CDR2 is SYDVKM. The CDR3 covers 16 residues. The germline V and J ends were trimmed by 2 bases and 8 bases, with 18 bases remaining between them. The CDR3 here is CASSLSRQGGTGELFF. The DNA of the CDR3 is TGTGCCAGCAGTTTAAGTCGGCAGGGTGGTACTGGGGAGCTGTTTTTT.

By frequency in the sample, this clone is medium-sized (0.01 to 0.1%). The chain joins TRBV7-9 to TRBJ1-2, with unresolved D. Germline CDR1 reads SEHNR; CDR2 reads FQNEAQ (reference sequence). This CDR3 is 16 amino acids long. V gave up 1 base and J gave up 1 base, with 13 bases separating them. CDR3 DNA: TGTGCCAGCAGCTTAGGAGGCCAGTCACGTAACTATGGCTACACCTTC. It codes for CASSLGGQSRNYGYTF.

J is TRBJ1-2 and V is TRBV27; the match to TRBD1 covers 8 bases. V lost 6 bases and J lost 6; bases outside the gene matches: 9. Germline V gives CDR1 MNHEY, CDR2 SMNVEV (reference sequence). The CDR3 spans 14 residues. The CDR3 sequence is CASRTRQGTDGYTF. CDR3 bases: TGTGCCAGCAGAACTAGACAGGGGACCGATGGCTACACCTTC.

The rearrangement links TRBV11-3 to TRBJ2-2; 9 nucleotides line up with TRBD1. There are 14 residues in the CDR3. Germline loops: CDR1 SGHNT, CDR2 YENEEA. V was clipped by 5 bases and J by 5 bases; unmatched bases: 3. The CDR3: CASSPGTGTGELFF. Written as DNA, the CDR3 is TGTGCCAGCAGCCCCGGGACAGGGACCGGGGAGCTGTTTTTT.

The chain has TRBV4-3 and TRBJ2-5, with D possibly being TRBD1 (5 bases). Trimming cost V 1 base and J 4 bases, with 19 bases left between them. The CDR3 totals 17 residues. Germline CDR1 and CDR2: LGHNA and YSLEER. In DNA, the CDR3 is TGCGCCAGCAGCCAAGCTTGGCGCGAAAGGGGCCCAGAGACCCAGTACTTC. It is translated as CASSQAWRERGPETQYF.

V and J are TRBV5-1 and TRBJ1-3; D is ambiguous. The germline V gene encodes CDR1 SGHRS and CDR2 YFSETQ. CDR3 length equals 14 residues. V was pared by 5 bases and J by 2 bases, with 11 bases between. The CDR3 here is CASRDTAAGNTIYF. The CDR3 DNA reads TGCGCCAGCAGGGATACAGCAGCTGGAAACACCATATATTTT.

J is TRBJ2-3 and V is TRBV29-1; tentatively, D is TRBD1 (6 bases). Deletions cut 6 bases from V and 0 bases from J, with 13 bases between. Germline-derived CDR1 and CDR2 are SQVTM and ANQGSEA. The CDR3 runs to 14 residues. Here the CDR3 reads CSVDRISSTDTQYF. In DNA form, the CDR3 reads TGCAGCGTCGACAGGATATCTAGCACAGATACGCAGTATTTT.

The rearrangement joins TRBV6-1 to TRBJ1-5; tentative D call: TRBD1 (6 bases). The CDR3 spans 14 residues. V was cut by 6 bases and J by 3 bases, with 12 bases left in between. CDR1 is MNHNS, CDR2 SASEGT, per germline. CDR3 nucleotide sequence: TGTGCCAGCAGGGATACAGGGTCCAATCAGCCCCAGCATTTT. This gives the protein CASRDTGSNQPQHF.

This chain joins TRBV4-1 and TRBJ2-7; TRBD2 matches at 9 bases. The trim removed 4 bases at V and 1 base at J, leaving 11 bases unmatched. CDR3 length: 17 residues. CDR1 is MGHRA and CDR2 is YSYEKL in the germline V gene. The CDR3 DNA is TGCGCCAGCAGCCCAATAGCGGGGGCCCGACATTCCTACGAGCAGTACTTC. It encodes CASSPIAGARHSYEQYF.

V is TRBV4-1 and J is TRBJ2-7; possibly TRBD2 for D (7 bases). V was pared by 1 base and J by 2 bases, with 12 bases between. The CDR3 is 15 amino acids. The germline V gene has CDR1 MGHRA and CDR2 YSYEKL. CDR3 sequence reads: CASSQVEGGTYEQYF. CDR3 DNA sequence: TGCGCCAGCAGCCAAGTCGAGGGGGGGACCTACGAGCAGTACTTC.

The CDR3 bases are TGTGCCAGCAGTTTTGAGGGGGCCGGGGAGCTGTTTTTT. It codes for CASSFEGAGELFF. V gene TRBV28 combines with J gene TRBJ2-2; a weak D match, TRBD1 (6 bases). Per the germline V gene, CDR1 is MDHEN and CDR2 is SYDVKM. Trimming shortened V by 3 bases and J by 6 bases, and 8 bases separated the two germline ends. The CDR3 covers 13 residues.

This clone was recorded once. The chain combines TRBV7-2 with TRBJ1-5, with D maybe TRBD1 (6 bases). Germline-derived CDR1 and CDR2 are SGHTA and FQGNSA. V was trimmed by 2 bases and J by 7 bases, leaving 9 bases between them. This CDR3 spans 13 amino acids. CDR3 sequence: CASSLQGPQPQHF. The CDR3 DNA reads as TGTGCCAGCAGCTTACAGGGGCCGCAGCCCCAGCATTTT.

The chain uses TRBV7-9 and TRBJ1-2; 7 nucleotides agree with TRBD1. The CDR3 runs 15 residues. Germline lookup yields CDR1 SEHNR and CDR2 FQNEAQ (reference sequence). The trim removed 5 bases at V and 8 bases at J, leaving 14 bases unmatched. CDR3 DNA sequence: TGTGCCAGCAGCCGCCAGGGACAGATCATCGCGGGCTACACCTTC. Translated: CASSRQGQIIAGYTF.

This chain connects TRBV11-3 to TRBJ2-6, with 10 positions matching TRBD1. The J segment lost 9 bases and the V segment lost 5 bases, leaving 7 bases of the junction unmatched. The CDR3 sequence is 15 residues long. Germline V CDR1 and CDR2: SGHNT, YENEEA. The CDR3 DNA reads as TGTGCCAGCAGCCCGCCGGGACAGGGGTTCAACGTCCTGACTTTC. Its protein is CASSPPGQGFNVLTF. The full variable domain, rest sourced from reference TRBV11-3 and TRBJ2-6, is EAGVVQSPRYKIIEKKQPVAFWCNPISGHNTLYWYLQNLGQGPELLIRYENEEAVDDSQLPKDRFSAERLKGVDSTLKIQPAELGDSAVYLCASSPPGQGFNVLTFGAGSRLTVL.

This chain joins TRBV14 and TRBJ1-3; D is uncertain. Germline lookup yields CDR1 SGHDN and CDR2 FVKESK. This CDR3 is 13 amino acids long. Between the trimmed V and J ends, which lost 1 base and 1 base, there was a span of 2 bases. The CDR3 reads CASSQVSGNTIYF. CDR3 in DNA: TGTGCCAGCAGCCAAGTATCTGGAAACACCATATATTTT.

The gene calls are TRBV5-1 and TRBJ1-2; 7 nucleotides agree with TRBD1. This CDR3 region has 16 residues. V lost 0 bases and J lost 4; bases outside the gene matches: 9. The germline V gene encodes CDR1 SGHRS and CDR2 YFSETQ. The CDR3 loop is CASSLDTIDRVYGYTF. CDR3 sequence (DNA): TGCGCCAGCAGCTTGGATACAATAGACAGGGTCTATGGCTACACCTTC. Based on the CDR3 plus reference TRBV5-1 and TRBJ1-2, the full variable domain is KAGVTQTPRYLIKTRGQQVTLSCSPISGHRSVSWYQQTPGQGLQFLFEYFSETQRNKGNFPGRFSGRQFSNSRSEMNVSTLELGDSALYLCASSLDTIDRVYGYTFGSGTRLTVV.

This clone was recorded once. V and J are TRBV7-9 and TRBJ1-2; D uncertain. The germline V gene has CDR1 SEHNR and CDR2 FQNEAQ (reference sequence). There are 15 residues in the CDR3. With 1 base removed from V and 2 bases from J, the gap between germline ends came to 11 bases. CDR3 residues: CASSLDSFENYGYTF. The DNA of the CDR3 is TGTGCCAGCAGCTTAGATAGTTTCGAGAACTATGGCTACACCTTC. Filled out from reference TRBV7-9 and TRBJ1-2, the complete variable domain reads DTGVSQNPRHKITKRGQNVTFRCDPISEHNRLYWYRQTLGQGPEFLTYFQNEAQLEKSRLLSDRFSAERPKGSFSTLEIQRTEQGDSAMYLCASSLDSFENYGYTFGSGTRLTVV.

V usage is TRBV10-1 and J usage is TRBJ2-6, with 8 bases that match TRBD1. CDR3 length: 16 amino acids. The V and J ends lost 5 bases and 1 base, in that order; junction bases with no gene match: 4. Germline values: CDR1 WNHNN, CDR2 SYGVQD (reference sequence). CDR3 residues: CASSSTGGSGANVLTF. The CDR3 coding sequence is TGCGCCAGCAGTTCAACAGGGGGATCTGGGGCCAACGTCCTGACTTTC.

This rearrangement joins TRBV5-6 to TRBJ1-2, with D perhaps TRBD1 (6 bases). Germline CDR1 is SGHDT and CDR2 is YYEEEE. V was cut by 6 bases and J by 4 bases, with 16 bases left in between. The CDR3 is 14 amino acids. CDR3: CASKRSGGIYGYTF. CDR3 sequence (DNA): TGTGCCAGCAAACGATCGGGGGGCATCTATGGCTACACCTTC.